A single sample is the source of the 25 T cell receptor beta chains below, sequenced in a study of cytomegalovirus exposure and HLA in healthy donors. The PCR made use of 60 Vbeta and 13 Jbeta primers. Sequencing was performed with immunoSEQ multiplex PCR; in TCRdb, only in-frame clones are kept and a portion is missing. The sample carries more than 85,000 clones, roughly 82% recorded once. What was sequenced was PBMCs. The origin of the receptors is a woman between 18 and 29 years old in good health and CMV-seronegative.

The genes are TRBV15 and TRBJ1-1, with unresolved D. The V gene lost 1 base and the J gene lost 5 bases, with 11 bases spanning the gap. The germline V gene has CDR1 LNHNV and CDR2 YYDKDF (reference sequence). The CDR3 has 14 amino acids. CDR3 nucleotides: TGTGCCACCAGCAGAGTAAATGGGGAGACTGAAGCTTTCTTT. This codes for CATSRVNGETEAFF.

This chain joins TRBV7-9 and TRBJ1-1; D is ambiguous. Trimming shortened V by 2 bases and J by 0 bases, and 7 bases separated the two germline ends. Germline CDR1 and CDR2: SEHNR and FQNEAQ (reference sequence). This CDR3 contains 14 residues. The CDR3 bases are TGTGCCAGCAGCTTATCAGGCATGAACACTGAAGCTTTCTTT. Residues: CASSLSGMNTEAFF.

The chain is built from TRBV6-5 and TRBJ1-1; D gene ambiguous. CDR1 and CDR2 (germline): MNHEY, SVGAGI. This CDR3 has 14 amino acids. The ends were cut back, 8 bases at V and 11 bases at J, with 24 bases in the middle. As DNA, the CDR3 is TGTGCCAGCTCAAACGGCCAGGCTGCCGTACGCGCTTTCTTT. This encodes CASSNGQAAVRAFF.

The chain couples TRBV5-5 to TRBJ2-7; D possibly corresponds to TRBD1 (5 bases). The V end was cut by 1 base, the J end by 1 base, with 12 bases between. The CDR3 spans 15 residues. The V gene's germline CDR1 is SGHKS and CDR2 YYEKEE (reference sequence). The CDR3 nucleotides read TGTGCCAGCAGCTTGTGGGGCAGTTGGTCCTACGAGCAGTACTTC. This sequence encodes CASSLWGSWSYEQYF.

The chain employs TRBV27 and TRBJ2-1, with TRBD1 matching 9 bases. The trim removed 5 bases at V and 4 bases at J, leaving 15 bases unmatched. Germline CDR1 reads MNHEY; CDR2 reads SMNVEV (reference sequence). The CDR3 contains 18 residues. CDR3 loop: CASSTYAGTGILYNEQFF. The CDR3 DNA follows: TGTGCCAGCAGTACCTACGCCGGGACAGGGATACTTTACAATGAGCAGTTCTTC.

CDR3 residues: CASSFAVYNSPLHF. DNA for the CDR3: TGTGCCAGCAGCTTTGCAGTTTATAATTCACCCCTCCACTTT. The genes are TRBV11-1 and TRBJ1-6; no clear D gene. The CDR3 runs to 14 residues. CDR1 and CDR2 from the germline V gene are SGHAT and FQDESV (reference sequence). Trimming left V 3 bases short and J 4 bases short, with 7 bases between.

This clone was seen a single time. Relative to the germline gene, one junction end is altered; a read error may explain this. The V gene is TRBV30, the J gene TRBJ1-1, with no clear D. CDR3 length: 12 residues. Germline V gene lookup returns CDR1 GTSNPN and CDR2 SVGIG (reference sequence). The CDR3 region is CGGTGVGTEAFF. DNA for the CDR3: TGCGGCGGAACGGGAGTAGGGACTGAAGCTTTCTTT.

The chain links TRBV27 to TRBJ2-1; perhaps TRBD1 as D (6 bases). Germline CDR1 and CDR2: MNHEY and SMNVEV (reference sequence). The germline V and J ends were trimmed by 6 bases and 12 bases, with 18 bases remaining between them. The CDR3 contains 13 residues. The CDR3 loop reads CASSARRGLGQFF. CDR3 nucleotide sequence: TGTGCCAGCAGCGCCCGCAGGGGTTTGGGGCAGTTCTTC.

The chain links TRBV27 to TRBJ2-3, with D perhaps TRBD2 (5 bases). Trimming removed 5 bases from V and 10 bases from J, with 19 bases in between. Germline CDR1 is MNHEY and CDR2 is SMNVEV (reference sequence). The CDR3 extends over 14 amino acids. The CDR3, as DNA: TGTGCCAGCAGTCCCACCAATTTGGGGAGCTCGCAGTATTTT. It translates to CASSPTNLGSSQYF.

This chain connects TRBV19 to TRBJ1-2, with D perhaps TRBD1 (5 bases). The V end was cut by 3 bases, the J end by 3 bases, with 14 bases between. Germline values: CDR1 LNHDA, CDR2 SQIVND (reference sequence). This CDR3 is built from 15 residues. CDR3 sequence (DNA): TGTGCCAGTAGTATTATCGAAGGGGTCGACTATGGCTACACCTTC. Its translation is CASSIIEGVDYGYTF. The full variable domain, rest sourced from reference TRBV19 and TRBJ1-2, is DGGITQSPKYLFRKEGQNVTLSCEQNLNHDAMYWYRQDPGQGLRLIYYSQIVNDFQKGDIAEGYSVSREKKESFPLTVTSAQKNPTAFYLCASSIIEGVDYGYTFGSGTRLTVV.

The CDR3 DNA is TGCAGCGTTGTTACTAGCGGAAACACCGGGGAGCTGTTTTTT. Translating gives CSVVTSGNTGELFF. The chain uses TRBV29-1 and TRBJ2-2; the match to TRBD2 covers 8 bases. The CDR3 runs to 14 residues. V was pared by 4 bases and J by 2 bases, with 3 bases of the junction left unmatched. Per the germline V gene, CDR1 is SQVTM and CDR2 is ANQGSEA.

The rearrangement uses TRBV28 and TRBJ1-1; D is undetermined. V was trimmed by 1 base and J by 7 bases, leaving 7 bases between them. In germline, CDR1 is MDHEN, CDR2 SYDVKM. This CDR3 region has 12 residues. This CDR3 is CASSLSEYEAFF. The DNA for the CDR3 is TGTGCCAGCAGTTTATCTGAGTATGAAGCTTTCTTT.

The chain recombines TRBV28 with TRBJ1-6, with no clear D. Germline CDR1 MDHEN, CDR2 SYDVKM. CDR3 length: 15 amino acids. Trimming took 5 bases from V and 0 from J, leaving 8 bases between them. The CDR3 DNA reads as TGTGCCAGCAGTATACCGAGCTCCTATAATTCACCCCTCCACTTT. Translated, it gives CASSIPSSYNSPLHF.

The chain couples TRBV30 to TRBJ1-4; 7 nucleotides agree with TRBD1. V gave up 3 bases and J gave up 0 bases; unmatched junction bases: 4. The CDR3 extends over 15 amino acids. Germline V gene sequence: CDR1 GTSNPN, CDR2 SVGIG (reference sequence). Written as DNA, the CDR3 is TGTGCCTGGAGCCGGGACAGCGCAACTAATGAAAAACTGTTTTTT. Protein sequence: CAWSRDSATNEKLFF.

This clone has a handful of counts. The chain's CDR3 is CASSPISGRAYNEQFF. CDR3 nucleotide sequence: TGTGCCAGCAGCCCCATTAGCGGGAGGGCCTACAATGAGCAGTTCTTC. J is TRBJ2-1 and V is TRBV11-2, with TRBD2 matching 11 bases. J gave up 2 bases and V 5 bases, and 5 bases lay outside the gene matches. CDR1 and CDR2 from the germline V gene are SGHAT and FQNNGV. The CDR3 runs 16 residues.

V gene TRBV19 combines with J gene TRBJ1-2; TRBD1 is a possible D gene (5 bases). The CDR3 consists of 15 residues. Trimming stripped 3 bases from V and 4 bases from J, with 15 bases between. The germline V gene has CDR1 LNHDA and CDR2 SQIVND (reference sequence). In nucleotides, the CDR3 is TGTGCCAGTAGTATCGGCCGGCAGGGTGGCTATGGCTACACCTTC. Its translation: CASSIGRQGGYGYTF. Together with reference TRBV19 and TRBJ1-2, the CDR3 gives the full variable domain: DGGITQSPKYLFRKEGQNVTLSCEQNLNHDAMYWYRQDPGQGLRLIYYSQIVNDFQKGDIAEGYSVSREKKESFPLTVTSAQKNPTAFYLCASSIGRQGGYGYTFGSGTRLTVV.

The V call is TRBV30, the J call TRBJ1-2, with D tentatively TRBD1 (6 bases). Trimming stripped 0 bases from V and 0 bases from J, with 11 bases between. The germline CDR1 and CDR2 sequences are GTSNPN and SVGIG (reference sequence). The CDR3 length is 15 residues. The DNA for the CDR3 is TGTGCCTGGAGTGTACAGGGACGACCTAACTATGGCTACACCTTC. Amino acids: CAWSVQGRPNYGYTF.

V and J are TRBV7-9 and TRBJ1-6; possible D gene TRBD1, 6 bases. Germline assignment: CDR1 SEHNR and CDR2 FQNEAQ (reference sequence). The CDR3 covers 16 residues. With 4 bases removed from V and 4 bases from J, the gap between germline ends came to 14 bases. The CDR3 region is CASSSTGSWYNSPLHF. The CDR3, as DNA: TGTGCCAGCAGCTCGACAGGAAGTTGGTATAATTCACCCCTCCACTTT. The variable domain in full, with the rest retrieved from reference TRBV7-9 and TRBJ1-6, is DTGVSQNPRHKITKRGQNVTFRCDPISEHNRLYWYRQTLGQGPEFLTYFQNEAQLEKSRLLSDRFSAERPKGSFSTLEIQRTEQGDSAMYLCASSSTGSWYNSPLHFGNGTRLTVT.

The chain uses TRBV6-5 and TRBJ1-6; TRBD1 is a possible D gene (6 bases). The V end lost 9 bases, the J end lost 9 bases, and 15 bases lay between the germline ends. The CDR3 consists of 13 residues. Germline V gene lookup returns CDR1 MNHEY and CDR2 SVGAGI. The CDR3 spells CASGRGGGSPLHF. The CDR3 nucleotides are TGTGCCAGTGGCCGAGGGGGTGGTTCACCCCTCCACTTT.

The V gene is TRBV7-6, the J gene TRBJ1-5; possibly TRBD1 for D (5 bases). The V and J ends lost 2 bases and 5 bases respectively, with 7 bases between them. The length of the CDR3 is 13 residues. Germline-derived CDR1 and CDR2 are SGHVS and FNYEAQ. The CDR3 loop reads CASSLQGDQPQHF. The CDR3 DNA reads TGTGCCAGCAGCTTACAGGGCGATCAGCCCCAGCATTTT.

The chain has TRBV29-1 and TRBJ2-7; tentative D call: TRBD1 (5 bases). The V end was cut by 4 bases, the J end by 2 bases, with 9 bases between. Germline loops: CDR1 SQVTM, CDR2 ANQGSEA. The CDR3 loop spans 12 amino acids. The CDR3 DNA reads TGCAGCGTTGCTGTAGGGGCCTACGAGCAGTACTTC. Its protein is CSVAVGAYEQYF.

This chain's CDR3 is CASSSGTQGAYGYTF. The CDR3 bases are TGTGCCAGCAGCTCCGGGACGCAGGGGGCCTATGGCTACACCTTC. V is TRBV7-9 and J is TRBJ1-2, with 8 bases identical to TRBD1. The CDR3 consists of 15 residues. Germline CDR1 reads SEHNR; CDR2 reads FQNEAQ (reference sequence). V gave up 4 bases and J gave up 4 bases; unmatched junction bases: 8.

This chain links TRBV19 with TRBJ2-1, with 7 bases lining up with TRBD2. The length of the CDR3 is 15 residues. The junction had 5 bases not matched to a gene; V was cut back by 3 bases and J by 3 bases. Per the germline V gene, CDR1 is LNHDA and CDR2 is SQIVND (reference sequence). The CDR3 DNA sequence: TGTGCCAGTAGTATCCGGGGGGAGGGCTACAATGAGCAGTTCTTC. Its protein is CASSIRGEGYNEQFF.

The chain combines TRBV10-3 with TRBJ2-5; no clear D gene. Germline CDR1 and CDR2: ENHRY and SYGVKD. The CDR3 length is 13 residues. Trimming stripped 3 bases from V and 4 bases from J, with 9 bases between. For the CDR3, the DNA is TGTGCCATCAGTGATGGTTCCGGAGAGACCCAGTACTTC. Its translation is CAISDGSGETQYF.

This chain joins TRBV7-9 and TRBJ2-2; D ambiguous. Deletions cut 1 base from V and 6 bases from J, with 12 bases between. Germline CDR1 and CDR2: SEHNR and FQNEAQ (reference sequence). The CDR3 runs 15 residues. In DNA form, the CDR3 reads TGTGCCAGCAGCTTAGGTTTATCTGGGCCCGGGGAGCTGTTTTTT. It encodes CASSLGLSGPGELFF.